The clone carrying this TCR beta chain was counted only a few times. Its antigen is not known. These data come from a study of identical twins. Study findings and constraints: It was cross-sectional statistical analysis, not following the same donors, that the conclusions relied on.

The germline CDR1 and CDR2 sequences are DFQATT and SNEGSKA (reference sequence). CDR3 size: 16 residues. After removal of 0 bases from V and 4 bases from J, the junction contained 4 bases not matched to a gene. Each CDR3 protein gets one entry after TCRdb re-called the 5' RACE reads with MiXCR. The sample has some 260,000 distinct CDR3 sequences; about 14% are singletons. This clonotype was sampled from a woman between 18 and 30 years old in good health. The chain links TRBV20-1 to TRBJ2-1; 12 nucleotides agree with TRBD2. The sample comprised memory (CD45RO+) T cells sorted from blood. CDR3 loop: CSARDFGLAGYNEQFF. The CDR3 region has the DNA TGCAGTGCTAGAGATTTCGGACTAGCGGGGTACAATGAGCAGTTCTTC.